These T cell receptor beta chains were read from a single sample in a study of shared clonotypes between healthy human individuals. Clones were sequenced by immunoSEQ multiplex PCR, and TCRdb holds only the in-frame ones, with some missing. The table lists 800,000 to 950,000 clones, about 96% of them singletons. The sequenced sample consisted of naive CD8+ T cells sorted from blood. The receptors originated from a man aged 25-40 years in good health. Both conserved end residues are part of each CDR3. Each record gives: V gene, CDR3 length, CDR3 protein.

TRBV6-5	14	CASSSRHFNTEAFF
TRBV28	15	CASSRPHSVTGELFF
TRBV28	16	CASSTDNKRYYYEQYF
TRBV13	17	CASSLGTGTVRRYGYTF
TRBV19	13	CAISPAGQGELFF
TRBV6-5	13	CASSPEQGYEQYF
TRBV7-2	12	CASSLYTDTQYF
TRBV5-1	12	CASSETGVEQYF
TRBV14	15	CASSQARGLTYEQYF
TRBV29-1	15	CSVERVGSSYNEQFF
TRBV7-9	16	CASSLGGTSGNQPQHF
TRBV27	15	CASRPRLAETYEQYF
TRBV19	14	CASKLWDSNQPQHF
TRBV27	15	CASSLRREVTYEQYF
TRBV15	14	CATRPQGEDQPQHF
TRBV27	12	CASSLSGRQQFF
TRBV7-9	13	CASSLAGNTEAFF
TRBV27	14	CASSSMGYSYEQYF
TRBV4-2	14	CASSQVRGTGELFF
TRBV9	16	CASSFPRDSNYNEQFF
TRBV29-1	13	CSERTSGSNTQYF
TRBV29-1	16	CSASARGQYSYNEQFF
TRBV29-1	12	CSVSWGSYEQYF
TRBV11-2	14	CASSSWTRTDTQYF
TRBV11-2	14	CASKQGAWSTEAFF
TRBV5-1	14	CASSDLAGGYEQYF
TRBV14	15	CASSQGGTGRNEQYF